This T cell receptor (beta chain) is drawn from a study of T cells in localized non-small cell lung cancer. Study results and limitations: Greater T cell density in blood accompanied longer overall survival.

Generated by immunoSEQ multiplex PCR, the TCRdb table keeps only in-frame clones and is missing some. Altogether some 50,000 clones are present, more than 85% being singletons, with the ten largest covering around 16%. As for this clone: Its antigen is not known.

The sequencing used PBMCs, collected before any cancer treatment. This sequence originates from a female donor with stage II lung adenocarcinoma.

The CDR3 protein is CASSQGLAGISSYNEQFF. The CDR3, as DNA: TGTGCCAGCAGCCAGGGACTAGCGGGTATTAGCTCCTACAATGAGCAGTTCTTC. The chain recombines TRBV5-4 with TRBJ2-1, with 12 bases lining up with TRBD2. From germline, CDR1 is SGHNT and CDR2 YYREEE (reference sequence). The junction had 8 bases not matched to a gene; V was cut back by 4 bases and J by 0 bases. The CDR3 covers 18 residues.